This T cell receptor (beta chain) was retrieved from a study of T cells in Graves' hyperthyroidism and ophthalmopathy. This clonotype was seen at least ten times. The antigen remains undetermined. Clinical symptoms, serum thyroxine and TRAb, thyroid ultrasound and orbital computed tomography were used for the diagnoses. What was amplified from RNA transcripts were TCR beta CDR3 regions. Using the HTBI primer set, a first-round RT-PCR was run on the TCR CDR3. TCRdb analysed the multiplex PCR reads with MiXCR anew, one entry per CDR3 protein. The table has some 350,000 distinct CDR3 sequences, around 16% seen once. Germline V gene sequence: CDR1 SEHNR, CDR2 FQNEAQ (reference sequence). This CDR3 contains 17 residues. V lost 5 bases, J lost 0 bases, and 5 bases stayed unmatched. General observations from the study: Researchers report that a 13 V-J model separated ophthalmopathy from stable hyperthyroidism. Blood also carried most thyroid clonotypes expanded above 0.001.

Sequencing was performed on blood. The receptor's source is a woman between 18 and 29 years old with Graves' hyperthyroidism that later progressed to Graves' ophthalmopathy. V and J are TRBV7-9 and TRBJ1-6, with 9 bases fitting TRBD1. Here the CDR3 DNA reads TGTGCCAGCAGCCCAGGGACAGGGAGCTCCTATAATTCACCCCTCCACTTT. Amino acids: CASSPGTGSSYNSPLHF.